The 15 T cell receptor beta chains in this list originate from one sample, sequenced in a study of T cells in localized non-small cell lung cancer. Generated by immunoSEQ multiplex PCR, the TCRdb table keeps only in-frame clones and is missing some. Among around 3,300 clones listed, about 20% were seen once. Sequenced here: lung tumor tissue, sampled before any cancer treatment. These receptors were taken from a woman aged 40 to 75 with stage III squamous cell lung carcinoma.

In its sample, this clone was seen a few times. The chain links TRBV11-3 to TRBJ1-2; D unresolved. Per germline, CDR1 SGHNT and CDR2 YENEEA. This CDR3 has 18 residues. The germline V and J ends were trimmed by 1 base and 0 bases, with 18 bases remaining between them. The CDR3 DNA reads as TGTGCCAGCAGCTTAGGGACCTCCACCGAGGGAACTAACTATGGCTACACCTTC. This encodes CASSLGTSTEGTNYGYTF.

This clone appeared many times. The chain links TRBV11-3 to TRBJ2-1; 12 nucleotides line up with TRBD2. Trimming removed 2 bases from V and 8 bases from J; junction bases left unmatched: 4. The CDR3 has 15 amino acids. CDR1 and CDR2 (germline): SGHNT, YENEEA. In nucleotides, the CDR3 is TGTGCCAGCAGCTTAACTCGACTAGCGGGGGATGAGCAGTTCTTC. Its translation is CASSLTRLAGDEQFF.

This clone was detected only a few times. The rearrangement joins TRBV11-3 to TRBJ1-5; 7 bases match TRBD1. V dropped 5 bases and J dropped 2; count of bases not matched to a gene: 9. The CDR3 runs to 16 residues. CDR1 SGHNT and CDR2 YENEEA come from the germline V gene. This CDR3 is CASSVTGQDRNQPQHF. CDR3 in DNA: TGTGCCAGCAGCGTCACCGGACAGGATCGCAATCAGCCCCAGCATTTT.

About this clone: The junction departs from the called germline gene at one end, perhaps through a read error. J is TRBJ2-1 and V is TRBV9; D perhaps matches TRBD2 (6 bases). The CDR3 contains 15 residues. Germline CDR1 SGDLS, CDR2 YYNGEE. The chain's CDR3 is CASSVEGGPLREQFF. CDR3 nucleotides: TGTGCCAGCAGTGTAGAGGGAGGCCCTTTACGTGAGCAGTTCTTC.

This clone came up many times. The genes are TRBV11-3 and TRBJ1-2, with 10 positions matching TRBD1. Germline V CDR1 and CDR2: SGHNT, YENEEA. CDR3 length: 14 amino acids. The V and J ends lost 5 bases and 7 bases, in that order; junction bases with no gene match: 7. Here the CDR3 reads CASSLTGTGVGYTF. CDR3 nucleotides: TGTGCCAGCAGCCTAACCGGGACAGGGGTTGGCTACACCTTC.

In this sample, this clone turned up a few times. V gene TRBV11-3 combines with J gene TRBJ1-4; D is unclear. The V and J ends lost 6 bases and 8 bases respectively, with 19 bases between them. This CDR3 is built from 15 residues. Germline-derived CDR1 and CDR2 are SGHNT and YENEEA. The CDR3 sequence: CASRPLPRAEEKLFF. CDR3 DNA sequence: TGTGCCAGCAGACCCCTCCCTAGGGCGGAGGAAAAACTGTTTTTT.

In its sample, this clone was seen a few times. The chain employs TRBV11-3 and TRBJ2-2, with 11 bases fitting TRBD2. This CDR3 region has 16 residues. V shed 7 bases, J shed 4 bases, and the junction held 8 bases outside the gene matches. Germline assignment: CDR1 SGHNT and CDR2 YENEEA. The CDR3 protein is CASNQKGTSGTGELFF. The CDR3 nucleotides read TGTGCCAGCAACCAAAAGGGGACTAGCGGCACCGGGGAGCTGTTTTTT.

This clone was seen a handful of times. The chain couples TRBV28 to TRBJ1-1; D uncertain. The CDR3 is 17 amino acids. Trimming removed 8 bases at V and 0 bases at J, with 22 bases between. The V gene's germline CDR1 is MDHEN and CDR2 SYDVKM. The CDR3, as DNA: TGTGCCAGCGGACTCGGCCCCGGCAGCCTAATGAACACTGAAGCTTTCTTT. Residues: CASGLGPGSLMNTEAFF.

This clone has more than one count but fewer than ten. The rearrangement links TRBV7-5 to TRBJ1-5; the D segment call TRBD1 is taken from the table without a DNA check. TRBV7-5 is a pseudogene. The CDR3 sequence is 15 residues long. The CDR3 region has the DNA TGTGCCAGCAGCTTAGATCGGACAGGGGGTCAGCCCCAGCATTTT. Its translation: CASSLDRTGGQPQHF.

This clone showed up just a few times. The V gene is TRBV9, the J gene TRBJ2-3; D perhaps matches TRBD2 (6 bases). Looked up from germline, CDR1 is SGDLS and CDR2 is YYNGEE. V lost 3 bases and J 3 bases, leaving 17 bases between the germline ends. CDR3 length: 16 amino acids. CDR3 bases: TGTGCCAGCAGCGCCCTAGGAGGGGCCGGAACAGATACGCAGTATTTT. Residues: CASSALGGAGTDTQYF.

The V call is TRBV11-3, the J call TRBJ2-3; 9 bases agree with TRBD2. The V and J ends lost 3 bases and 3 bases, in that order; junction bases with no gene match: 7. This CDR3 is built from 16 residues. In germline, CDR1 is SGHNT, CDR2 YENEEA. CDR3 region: CASSFTGTSSTDTQYF. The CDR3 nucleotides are TGTGCCAGCAGCTTCACCGGGACTAGCTCGACAGATACGCAGTATTTT.

Here the CDR3 DNA reads TGTGCCAGCAGCTTAGAAGGATTCAACTATGGCTACACCTTC. Amino acids: CASSLEGFNYGYTF. V usage is TRBV11-3 and J usage is TRBJ1-2; no reliable D call. The V end was cut by 0 bases, the J end by 2 bases, with 7 bases between. CDR1 is SGHNT, CDR2 YENEEA, per germline. This CDR3 is 14 amino acids long.

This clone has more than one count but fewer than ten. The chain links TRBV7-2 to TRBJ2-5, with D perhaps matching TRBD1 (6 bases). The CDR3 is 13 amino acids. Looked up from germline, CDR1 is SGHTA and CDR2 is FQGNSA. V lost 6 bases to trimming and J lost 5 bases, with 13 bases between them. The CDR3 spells CASSLQGKETQYF. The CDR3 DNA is TGTGCCAGCAGTCTACAGGGAAAGGAGACCCAGTACTTC.

The CDR3 here is CASSIGRDGETQYF. CDR3 DNA sequence: TGTGCCAGTAGTATAGGGCGGGACGGGGAGACCCAGTACTTC. This sequence joins TRBV19 and TRBJ2-5; the D gene is possibly TRBD2 (6 bases). V was trimmed by 1 base and J by 5 bases, leaving 11 bases between them. CDR3 length equals 14 residues. In germline, CDR1 is LNHDA, CDR2 SQIVND (reference sequence).

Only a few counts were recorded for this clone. CDR3 DNA sequence: TGTGCCAGCAGCCCCAGGACAGGGGGCTTATACGAGCAGTACTTC. It is translated as CASSPRTGGLYEQYF. The V and J genes are TRBV11-3 and TRBJ2-7, with 11 nucleotides matching TRBD1. From germline, CDR1 is SGHNT and CDR2 YENEEA. Unmatched junction bases numbered 7, after V lost 5 bases and J lost 4 bases. This CDR3 comprises 15 residues.